A selection of T cell receptor beta chains follows, all from one sample in a study of cytomegalovirus exposure and HLA in healthy donors. Produced via immunoSEQ multiplex PCR; TCRdb's table is partial and in-frame only. Here the sample spans about 160,000 clones, 95% to 97% being singletons. Sequenced input: PBMCs. These receptors originate from a woman between 18 and 29 years old in good health and CMV-seronegative. CDR3s include the opening cysteine and the closing phenylalanine or tryptophan. A D gene is named only where the DNA matches it firmly. Expanded clones are given a class, and other clones once, few, many or no size at all.

j_call d_call v_call clone_size cdr3_nt cdr3_aa
TRBJ2-1 NA TRBV5-1 NA TGCGCCAGCAGCTTTCCCGGGACTGACAGTGACAATGAGCAGTTCTTC CASSFPGTDSDNEQFF
TRBJ2-3 NA TRBV4-2 NA TGTGCCAGCAGCCAAGGAGGGGGGGCCGGCACAGATACGCAGTATTTT CASSQGGGAGTDTQYF
TRBJ2-3 TRBD1 TRBV5-1 NA TGCGCCAGCATGAGGACAGGGCGCACAGATACGCAGTATTTT CASMRTGRTDTQYF
TRBJ1-2 TRBD1 TRBV25-1 few TGTGCCAGCAGCCCTCCGGGACAGGCCTATGGCTACACCTTC CASSPPGQAYGYTF
TRBJ2-7 TRBD1 TRBV2 NA TGTGCCAGCAGTCTAGGGACAGGGGGTAGCTACGAGCAGTACTTC CASSLGTGGSYEQYF
TRBJ1-2 TRBD1 TRBV19 NA TGTGCCAGTAGTACACGACAGGGACAGGCTTCTGGTGGCTACACCTTC CASSTRQGQASGGYTF
TRBJ1-2 NA TRBV5-1 NA TGCGCCAGCAGCTTGGCCATCAGGGACTATGGCTACACCTTC CASSLAIRDYGYTF
TRBJ2-7 TRBD1 TRBV10-3 NA TGTGCCATCAGTGGGTCAAGGGACAGGGTCAACGAGCAGTACTTC CAISGSRDRVNEQYF
TRBJ1-1 TRBD1 TRBV6-5 NA TGTGCCAGCAGTCCGACAGGGAGCTTTGCTTTCTTT CASSPTGSFAFF
TRBJ2-1 TRBD2 TRBV18 NA TGTGCCAGCTCATCAACTTACAGCGGACTAGCGGGGGGCAATGAGCAGTTCTTC CASSSTYSGLAGGNEQFF
TRBJ1-2 NA TRBV6-1 once TGTGCCAGCAGTGAAGCTCTAAGAGGGGGTGTGGATGGCTACACCTTC CASSEALRGGVDGYTF
TRBJ2-3 TRBD2 TRBV7-2 once TGTGCCAGCAGCCCAGTATTGCTAGCGGGGGAGCCAGATACGCAGTATTTT CASSPVLLAGEPDTQYF
TRBJ1-1 NA TRBV4-3 NA TGCGCCAGCAGCCCCAGGGGGAACACTGAAGCTTTCTTT CASSPRGNTEAFF
TRBJ1-1 TRBD1 TRBV28 NA TGTGCCAGCAGTTTACGCCAGTTAGGACAGGGAAACACTGAAGCTTTCTTT CASSLRQLGQGNTEAFF
TRBJ1-1 TRBD1 TRBV6-5 once TGTGCCAGCAGTTCGACAGGGGACACTGAAGCTTTCTTT CASSSTGDTEAFF
TRBJ1-1 NA TRBV7-7 NA TGTGCTAGCAGCTTATCAGTGAACACTGAAGCTTTCTTT CASSLSVNTEAFF
TRBJ2-1 NA TRBV19 NA TGTGCCCCCTTAGGCCTGGGACTTTTCAATGAGCAGTTCTTC CAPLGLGLFNEQFF
TRBJ2-5 TRBD1 TRBV7-6 NA TGTGCCAGCAGCAAGAGCGGACAGGGAGAGACCCAGTACTTC CASSKSGQGETQYF
TRBJ2-7 NA TRBV9 NA TGTGCCAGCAGCGTAGGGTCAGACGAGCAGTACTTC CASSVGSDEQYF
TRBJ1-5 NA TRBV7-8 NA TGTGCCAGCAGCTTAGTAACTGGCAGAGGAGATCAGCCCCAGCATTTT CASSLVTGRGDQPQHF
TRBJ2-7 NA TRBV11-2 NA TGTGCCAGCAGCTCCAGCCGGAGAGGAGGCGAGCAGTACTTC CASSSSRRGGEQYF
TRBJ1-2 NA TRBV7-9 NA TGTGCCAGCAGCCGCTTGGGGGGGATGGGCGGCTACACCTTC CASSRLGGMGGYTF
TRBJ2-7 NA TRBV4-3 NA TGCGCCAGCAGCCAAGATCTTCCAGACACTTTAATCTCCTACGAGCAGTACTTC CASSQDLPDTLISYEQYF
TRBJ1-2 NA TRBV29-1 NA TGCAGCGTTCGAGGGCCCTATGGCTACACCTTC CSVRGPYGYTF
TRBJ2-1 NA TRBV7-2 NA TGTGCCAGCAGCGGTCCTACAGGGATAGCCTACAATGAGCAGTTCTTC CASSGPTGIAYNEQFF
TRBJ1-4 NA TRBV27 NA TGTGCCAGCAGTTTACATCCTGCGTCAACTAATGAAAAACTGTTTTTT CASSLHPASTNEKLFF
TRBJ1-1 NA TRBV18 NA TGTGCCAGCTCCGGATTGGACAGTCCAGCTTTCTTT CASSGLDSPAFF
TRBJ2-1 NA TRBV19 NA TGTGCCAGTAGTCCAGGAGGTGAGGAGCAGTTCTTC CASSPGGEEQFF
TRBJ2-7 TRBD1 TRBV7-6 NA TGTGCCAGCAGCGCAAGCCGGGACAGAGCAACCTACGAGCAGTACTTC CASSASRDRATYEQYF
TRBJ1-3 NA TRBV9 NA TGTGCCAGCACCCCCCGGGGGACTGGAAACACCATATATTTT CASTPRGTGNTIYF
TRBJ2-6 TRBD1 TRBV19 NA TGTGCCAGTAGTATTGGACAGGGGGCAACTGGGGCCAACGTCCTGACTTTC CASSIGQGATGANVLTF
TRBJ1-3 NA TRBV7-2 NA TGTGCCAGCAGCTCTAACTCTGGAAACACCATATATTTT CASSSNSGNTIYF
TRBJ1-2 NA TRBV6-6 NA TGTGCCAGCAGTTCCGGGGAGGGCAGTGGTGATGGCTACACCTTC CASSSGEGSGDGYTF